A selection of T cell receptor beta chains follows, all from one sample in a study of blood T cells in healthy people across ages. Via MiXCR, TCRdb re-called the 5' RACE reads, giving one row per CDR3 protein. The sample carries approximately 960,000 distinct CDR3 sequences, 25% to 35% recorded once. This sample also belongs to another study, concerning T cells of mothers and their children.

Sample: blood. These TCRs come from a woman in her thirties or forties in good health. Each CDR3 is given with its conserved first and last residue. A D gene is named only where the DNA matches it firmly. Rows may omit the clone size; those that give it use once, few, many or a size class.

D	V	size	J	DNA	CDR3
.	TRBV7-7	few	TRBJ2-5	TGTGCTAGCAGCCCCACCTCCGACAGACCCCAAGAGACCCAGTACTTC	CASSPTSDRPQETQYF
TRBD2	TRBV20-1	.	TRBJ2-1	TGCAGTGCTAGATGGGCGGGAGGGCGAATCTCCTACAATGAGCAGTTCTTC	CSARWAGGRISYNEQFF
.	TRBV28	.	TRBJ1-5	TGTGCCAGCAGTTTTGGGCAGGGGACGTGTAGCAATCAGCCCCAGCATTTT	CASSFGQGTCSNQPQHF
TRBD2	TRBV24-1	.	TRBJ2-1	TGTGCCACCAGTGATTTGAGCTTTGGCGGGGGATACAATGAGCAGTTCTTC	CATSDLSFGGGYNEQFF
.	TRBV9	.	TRBJ1-2	TGTGCCAGCAGCGCCGACAGAAGAACTAACTATGGCTACACCTTC	CASSADRRTNYGYTF
.	TRBV27	.	TRBJ2-5	TGTGCCAGCAGTTCTGGGGTTTCGTTATTGGAGACCCAGTACTTC	CASSSGVSLLETQYF
TRBD1	TRBV20-1	.	TRBJ1-2	TGCAGTGCTAGCGACAGGGATACGGGCTACACCTTC	CSASDRDTGYTF
.	TRBV5-1	.	TRBJ2-7	TGCGCCAGCAGCTTGGAATGGGGGGCGCAGGTAAACGAGCAGTACTTC	CASSLEWGAQVNEQYF
.	TRBV6-5	.	TRBJ1-4	TGTGCCAGCAGTGAGAGGACCGCAACTAATGAAAAACTGTTTTTT	CASSERTATNEKLFF
.	TRBV24-1	many	TRBJ2-1	TGTGCCACCAGTGCCCTTTCGAATGAGCAGTTCTTC	CATSALSNEQFF
.	TRBV6-5	many	TRBJ1-6	TGTGCCAGCAACGGCGGTGTCTCTACTAATTCACCCCTCCACTTT	CASNGGVSTNSPLHF
TRBD2	TRBV6-2/TRBV6-3	.	TRBJ2-7	TGTGCCAGCAGTTCCGGGACTAGGGTACACGAGCAGTACTTC	CASSSGTRVHEQYF
.	TRBV7-2	.	TRBJ1-1	TGTGCCAGCAGCGAGGTTGGTACAGGCCAAATGGACACTGAAGCTTTCTTT	CASSEVGTGQMDTEAFF
.	TRBV3-1	.	TRBJ2-7	TGTGCCAGCAGCCAAGGTCGGGCAGTCCTCTCCTACGAGCAGTACTTC	CASSQGRAVLSYEQYF
.	TRBV20-1	many	TRBJ2-7	TGCAGTGCTGGGGCGGATACCTACGAGCAGTACTTC	CSAGADTYEQYF
.	TRBV16	.	TRBJ2-2	TGTGCCAGCAGCCAATCCCGGGAGTTCGGGGAGCTGTTTTTT	CASSQSREFGELFF
.	TRBV5-1	many	TRBJ2-1	TGCGCCAGCAGCTTTCGAGGGGGAGGGCGCAATGAGCAGTTCTTC	CASSFRGGGRNEQFF
.	TRBV29-1	.	TRBJ1-5	TGCAGCGTTGGAGAAGGGACTAATCAGCCCCAGCATTTT	CSVGEGTNQPQHF
.	TRBV7-3	.	TRBJ2-1	TGTGCCAGCAGCTCAGGGGGGGGGCCTTCAGAGACCCAGTTCTTC	CASSSGGGPSETQFF
TRBD1	TRBV12-3/TRBV12-4	.	TRBJ1-5	TGTGCCAGCAGTCTCGGACAGGGGGTAGGAAGCAATCAGCCCCAGCATTTT	CASSLGQGVGSNQPQHF
.	TRBV20-1	few	TRBJ1-6	TGCAGTGCTAGAGATTCGGGTAACAGATCACCCCTCCACTTT	CSARDSGNRSPLHF
.	TRBV4-3	.	TRBJ2-7	TGCGCCAGCAGCCCGTTTGGGGCCCCAGACTACGAGCAGTACTTC	CASSPFGAPDYEQYF
TRBD2	TRBV18	few	TRBJ2-7	TGTGCCAGCTCAGAGAGCGGGGGGGCCTACGAGCAGTACTTC	CASSESGGAYEQYF
.	TRBV28	few	TRBJ2-3	TGTGCCAGCAGTTTTGGCGGGGACAAATCAGATACGCAGTATTTT	CASSFGGDKSDTQYF
.	TRBV4-1	.	TRBJ2-4	TGCGCCAGCAGCTCACGTAGGCTAGCCAAAAACATTCAGTACTTC	CASSSRRLAKNIQYF
.	TRBV9	few	TRBJ2-7	TGTGCCAGCAGCCCCCGGTTGGCGGGTAACGAGCAGTACTTC	CASSPRLAGNEQYF
.	TRBV11-2	few	TRBJ1-6	TGTGCCAGCAGCTTAGAAACAGGGAGGAATTCACCCCTCCACTTT	CASSLETGRNSPLHF
TRBD1	TRBV4-2	few	TRBJ2-5	TGTGCCAGCAGCCTCGATCCGGGACAGGGGGCTCAAGAGACCCAGTACTTC	CASSLDPGQGAQETQYF
.	TRBV29-1	many	TRBJ1-2	TGCAGCGTTGATGGGGGTGACAGTCTGCCTAACTATGGCTACACCTTC	CSVDGGDSLPNYGYTF
.	TRBV4-1	few	TRBJ2-1	TGCGCCAGCAGCCAAGATCGTCGGCAGGGGTTCAATGAGCAGTTCTTC	CASSQDRRQGFNEQFF
.	TRBV28	.	TRBJ1-5	TGTGCCGTAACGGGACAAGATAGCAATCAGTCCCAGCATTTT	CAVTGQDSNQSQHF
.	TRBV7-9	few	TRBJ1-1	TGTGCCAGCAGCTTACAGGGATCGCTGGGGTACACTGAAGCTTTCTTT	CASSLQGSLGYTEAFF
.	TRBV28	.	TRBJ1-6	TGTGCCAGCAGTTTCTCCGGGACCGACTATAATTCACCCCTCCACTTT	CASSFSGTDYNSPLHF
.	TRBV5-6	.	TRBJ1-2	TGTGCCAGCAGCTTGGTTGGTGATAACTATGGCTACACCTTC	CASSLVGDNYGYTF
TRBD1	TRBV12-3/TRBV12-4	many	TRBJ1-4	TGTGCCAGCAGTCCCGACAGGGTCGAAAAACTGTTTTTT	CASSPDRVEKLFF
.	TRBV6-6	many	TRBJ2-7	TGTGCCAGCAGTCTACAGGGACGGAACGAGCAGTACTTC	CASSLQGRNEQYF
.	TRBV20-1	few	TRBJ1-3	TGCAGTGGAATGGGGGGTCCTGGAAACACCATATATTTT	CSGMGGPGNTIYF
.	TRBV19	.	TRBJ2-7	TGTGCCAGTAGCGAACAGAGGGCCTACGAGCAGTACTTC	CASSEQRAYEQYF
TRBD1	TRBV29-1	many	TRBJ2-7	TGCAGCGTGTGGACAGGGAGCTCCTACGAGCAGTACTTC	CSVWTGSSYEQYF
.	TRBV9	once	TRBJ2-2	TGTGCCAGCAGCGTGAACAGCATTAACACCGGGGAGCTGTTTTTT	CASSVNSINTGELFF
TRBD1	TRBV12-3/TRBV12-4	.	TRBJ1-2	TGTGCCAGCAGCAGTCCCGGACAGGCCAACTATGGCTACACCTTC	CASSSPGQANYGYTF
TRBD1	TRBV9	few	TRBJ2-7	TGTGCCAGCAGCGCGTCCCGGGACAGGGGGCCAGGCGAGCAGTACTTC	CASSASRDRGPGEQYF
TRBD1	TRBV9	few	TRBJ2-1	TGTGCCAGCAGCGTAGACTCGACAGGGTCCTACAATGAGCAGTTCTTC	CASSVDSTGSYNEQFF
TRBD2	TRBV6-2/TRBV6-3	many	TRBJ2-3	TGTGCCAGCAGTCACCCGCGAGCGGGGGGAGATACGCAGTATTTT	CASSHPRAGGDTQYF
.	TRBV20-1	.	TRBJ1-2	TGCAGTGCGGGGAGACTGACCAGGGGCTATGGCTACACCTTC	CSAGRLTRGYGYTF
.	TRBV27	.	TRBJ2-7	TGTGCCAGCAGTCCCCCTTACTCCTACGAGCAGTACTTC	CASSPPYSYEQYF
.	TRBV28	few	TRBJ2-6	TGTGCCAGCAGTTTTTGGGAGTCTGGGGCCAACGTCCTGACTTTC	CASSFWESGANVLTF
.	TRBV5-1	.	TRBJ2-2	TGCGCCAGCAGCCATCTTAGCGCCGGGGAGCTGTTTTTT	CASSHLSAGELFF